The 13 T cell receptor beta chains given below trace back to one sample, sequenced in a study of neoadjuvant nivolumab and ipilimumab in lung cancer. Produced via immunoSEQ multiplex PCR; TCRdb's table is partial and in-frame only. This sample has under 7,000 clones; approximately 79% occur once, and the top ten carry around 4.4%. This specimen consisted of tumor tissue, obtained after neoadjuvant nivolumab, alone or with ipilimumab, at or shortly before surgery. The receptors come from an adult with non-small cell lung cancer.

The gene calls are TRBV5-1 and TRBJ2-7, with D possibly TRBD1 on 5 matching bases. Germline V gene sequence: CDR1 SGHRS, CDR2 YFSETQ. The length of the CDR3 is 14 residues. V was cut by 0 bases and J by 0 bases, with 7 bases left in between. The CDR3 reads CASSLGGSSYEQYF. Written as DNA, the CDR3 is TGCGCCAGCAGCTTGGGGGGCAGCTCCTACGAGCAGTACTTC.

CDR3 sequence (DNA): TGTGCCACCAAAAAATTTTGGGACAGTAGAGATGAAAAACTGTTTTTT. Translation: CATKKFWDSRDEKLFF. The V gene is TRBV28, the J gene TRBJ1-4, with TRBD1 matching over 7 bases. The germline CDR1 and CDR2 sequences are MDHEN and SYDVKM. CDR3 length: 16 residues. The J segment lost 6 bases and the V segment lost 10 bases, leaving 17 bases of the junction unmatched.

The chain uses TRBV7-8 and TRBJ2-2; 11 bases line up with TRBD2. CDR3 length: 17 amino acids. Germline V gene sequence: CDR1 SGHVS, CDR2 FQNEAQ. Unmatched junction bases numbered 4, after V lost 2 bases and J lost 2 bases. The CDR3 region is CASSLITSGSNTGELFF. The CDR3 nucleotides read TGTGCCAGCAGCTTAATTACTAGCGGGAGTAACACCGGGGAGCTGTTTTTT.

This clone was found a few times. This chain connects TRBV29-1 to TRBJ2-3, with TRBD2 identical over 7 bases. Germline V gene data show CDR1 as SQVTM and CDR2 as ANQGSEA. The junction had 4 bases not matched to a gene; V was cut back by 2 bases and J by 2 bases. The CDR3 has 14 amino acids. In nucleotides, the CDR3 is TGCAGCGTTGAAAAAGCGGGACCCACAGATACGCAGTATTTT. Its protein product is CSVEKAGPTDTQYF.

The chain has TRBV5-1 and TRBJ2-1, with 7 bases that match TRBD2. CDR3 size: 14 residues. Germline CDR1 is SGHRS and CDR2 is YFSETQ. V shed 7 bases and J 9 bases; nucleotides not matched to a gene: 13. The CDR3 DNA follows: TGCGCCAGCCGAAGTGCGGGAGATCGGAGTGAGCAGTTCTTC. This codes for CASRSAGDRSEQFF.

As DNA, the CDR3 is TGCGCCAGCAGCTGGACTTCCGGGACTAGCGACGAGCAGTACTTC. This codes for CASSWTSGTSDEQYF. The chain combines TRBV5-1 with TRBJ2-7; the match to TRBD2 covers 10 bases. The CDR3 contains 15 residues. J gave up 5 bases and V 3 bases, and 8 bases lay outside the gene matches. Germline V lookup: CDR1 SGHRS, CDR2 YFSETQ.

This chain joins TRBV12-5 and TRBJ1-2; 7 bases map to TRBD1. The CDR3 is made up of 15 amino acids. V trimming: 5 bases; J trimming: 0 bases; junction bases outside the gene matches: 6. Per the germline V gene, CDR1 is LGHNT and CDR2 is FRNRAP. The CDR3, as DNA: TGTGCTAGTGGTCCTACAGGGGTCCCTAACTATGGCTACACCTTC. It specifies CASGPTGVPNYGYTF.

V is TRBV7-9 and J is TRBJ2-1; D uncertain. Germline assignment: CDR1 SEHNR and CDR2 FQNEAQ (reference sequence). V lost 4 bases to trimming and J lost 8 bases, with 12 bases between them. The length of the CDR3 is 13 residues. CDR3 amino acids: CASSSYMGYEQFF. For the CDR3, the DNA is TGTGCCAGCAGCTCTTACATGGGGTATGAGCAGTTCTTC.

The chain links TRBV27 to TRBJ1-3; D is unclear. The CDR3 extends over 16 amino acids. Per germline, CDR1 MNHEY and CDR2 SMNVEV (reference sequence). The V end lost 2 bases, the J end lost 0 bases, and 11 bases lay between the germline ends. The CDR3 bases are TGTGCCAGCAGTTTAAGAGCAGCCGGCTCTGGAAACACCATATATTTT. Translation gives CASSLRAAGSGNTIYF.

This sequence joins TRBV11-2 and TRBJ2-7; a weak D match, TRBD1 (5 bases). The CDR3 extends over 15 amino acids. The ends were cut back, 1 base at V and 5 bases at J, with 15 bases in the middle. The germline CDR1 and CDR2 sequences are SGHAT and FQNNGV. This chain's CDR3 is CASSLGARVGHEQYF. CDR3 nucleotide sequence: TGTGCCAGCAGCTTAGGGGCCAGGGTGGGCCACGAGCAGTACTTC.

The genes are TRBV5-6 and TRBJ2-3, with D hard to call. Germline CDR1 is SGHDT and CDR2 is YYEEEE. The ends were cut back, 2 bases at V and 2 bases at J, with 12 bases in the middle. The CDR3 is made up of 15 amino acids. Here the CDR3 DNA reads TGTGCCAGCAGCTTCGCTAGACTCCTCACAGATACGCAGTATTTT. Protein sequence: CASSFARLLTDTQYF.

V is TRBV9 and J is TRBJ2-3; the match to TRBD2 covers 14 bases. Trimming cost V 4 bases and J 6 bases; bases outside gene matches: 16. From germline, CDR1 is SGDLS and CDR2 YYNGEE. The CDR3 covers 19 residues. Here the CDR3 reads CASSPRLAGGGGPADTQYF. The CDR3 DNA reads as TGTGCCAGCAGCCCCCGACTAGCGGGAGGGGGGGGACCAGCGGATACGCAGTATTTT.

The chain joins TRBV6-6 to TRBJ2-7; 9 bases line up with TRBD1. CDR1 is MNHNY, CDR2 SVGAGI, per germline (reference sequence). V lost 6 bases and J lost 7; bases outside the gene matches: 10. CDR3 length equals 14 residues. The CDR3 bases are TGTGCCAGCAGCGATTTACAGGGGGCAGGTGAGCAGTACTTC. Translation gives CASSDLQGAGEQYF.